Below, 13 T cell receptor beta chains from the same sample are listed, as sequenced in a study of cytomegalovirus exposure and HLA in healthy donors. Primers included in the PCR were 60 Vbeta and 13 Jbeta primers. TCRdb keeps only in-frame clones here, not all; method: immunoSEQ multiplex PCR. The sample yields approximately 79,000 clones, over 65% seen once. Sequencing used PBMCs. These receptors all stem from a man aged 40-49 years in good health and CMV-seropositive.

V and J are TRBV4-2 and TRBJ2-6; D unresolved. Deletions cut 2 bases from V and 0 bases from J, with 5 bases between. Germline V gene sequence: CDR1 LGHNA, CDR2 YNFKEQ. This CDR3 contains 15 residues. Here the CDR3 reads CASSQSGSGANVLTF. CDR3 in DNA: TGTGCCAGCAGCCAATCAGGCTCTGGGGCCAACGTCCTGACTTTC.

V usage is TRBV7-8 and J usage is TRBJ2-3; possible D gene TRBD2, 6 bases. Germline V lookup: CDR1 SGHVS, CDR2 FQNEAQ. This CDR3 is built from 19 residues. Trimming removed 5 bases at V and 1 base at J, with 25 bases between. CDR3 sequence: CASSPYRVLAIRGTDTQYF. The CDR3 nucleotides read TGTGCCAGCAGCCCCTATCGGGTTCTAGCGATCCGTGGCACAGATACGCAGTATTTT.

This clone was counted a single time. At one boundary the junction diverges from the germline segment, which might be a read error. The chain employs TRBV18 and TRBJ1-3; 7 nucleotides match TRBD1. This CDR3 is built from 13 residues. Per germline, CDR1 KGHSH and CDR2 LQKENI. The CDR3 DNA is TGTGCCAGCTCACCACGGGACAGCCGTTCCCGTAGTTTT. Amino acids: CASSPRDSRSRSF.

In this sample, this clone turned up a few times. V is TRBV18 and J is TRBJ2-1, with D possibly matching TRBD2 (5 bases). CDR1 is KGHSH, CDR2 LQKENI, per germline. The CDR3 spans 17 residues. V shed 1 base and J shed 7 bases, with 20 bases lying between them. The chain's CDR3 is CASSPRGLVGKKNEQFF. The CDR3 region has the DNA TGTGCCAGCTCACCACGCGGGTTAGTAGGAAAAAAAAATGAGCAGTTCTTC.

The rearrangement joins TRBV5-1 to TRBJ1-3; D perhaps matches TRBD1 (6 bases). The CDR3 covers 17 residues. CDR1 and CDR2 from the germline V gene are SGHRS and YFSETQ. The V gene lost 0 bases and the J gene lost 0 bases, with 13 bases spanning the gap. CDR3 bases: TGCGCCAGCAGCTTGGGTGGGGGGGCAGTCTCTGGAAACACCATATATTTT. Residues: CASSLGGGAVSGNTIYF.

This clone was detected a few times. The V call is TRBV30, the J call TRBJ2-7; 10 positions agree with TRBD1. CDR1 GTSNPN and CDR2 SVGIG come from the germline V gene (reference sequence). Trimming cost V 4 bases and J 12 bases; bases outside gene matches: 18. The CDR3 contains 15 residues. CDR3 in amino acids: CAWTPPGTGAAWGYF. The CDR3 DNA follows: TGTGCCTGGACTCCCCCCGGGACAGGGGCCGCTTGGGGGTACTTC.

The rearrangement uses TRBV7-6 and TRBJ2-5, with a tentative D call TRBD1 (5 bases). Germline lookup yields CDR1 SGHVS and CDR2 FNYEAQ. V was cut by 2 bases and J by 2 bases, with 12 bases left in between. CDR3 length equals 15 residues. The CDR3 sequence is CASSLYRNAQETQYF. The CDR3 bases are TGTGCCAGCAGCTTATACAGGAACGCTCAAGAGACCCAGTACTTC.

The chain recombines TRBV19 with TRBJ2-1; TRBD1 is a possible D gene (5 bases). CDR1 is LNHDA and CDR2 is SQIVND in the germline V gene (reference sequence). The CDR3 loop spans 15 amino acids. The V gene lost 1 base and the J gene lost 4 bases, with 11 bases spanning the gap. The CDR3 here is CASSIADTAYNEQFF. CDR3 coding DNA: TGTGCCAGTAGTATAGCGGACACCGCGTACAATGAGCAGTTCTTC. Based on the CDR3 plus reference TRBV19 and TRBJ2-1, the full variable domain is DGGITQSPKYLFRKEGQNVTLSCEQNLNHDAMYWYRQDPGQGLRLIYYSQIVNDFQKGDIAEGYSVSREKKESFPLTVTSAQKNPTAFYLCASSIADTAYNEQFFGPGTRLTVL.

V and J are TRBV7-8 and TRBJ1-3, with 7 bases that match TRBD1. Germline values: CDR1 SGHVS, CDR2 FQNEAQ. V trimming: 5 bases; J trimming: 3 bases; junction bases outside the gene matches: 4. The CDR3 is 14 residues long. The CDR3 bases are TGTGCCAGCAGCAAAAGGGGGCTTGGAAACACCATATATTTT. Amino acids: CASSKRGLGNTIYF.

CDR3 nucleotides: TGTGCCAGCAGCGCCTCGACAGGGGGGGTCTATGGCTACACCTTC. Residues: CASSASTGGVYGYTF. The chain uses TRBV7-2 and TRBJ1-2, with 9 bases identical to TRBD1. The germline CDR1 and CDR2 sequences are SGHTA and FQGNSA. The CDR3 has 15 residues. With 5 bases clipped from V and 4 bases from J, the junction kept 8 bases outside the gene matches.

The chain couples TRBV10-1 to TRBJ2-1, with 9 bases aligning to TRBD2. This CDR3 spans 20 amino acids. The V gene end was trimmed by 5 bases and the J gene end by 8 bases; junction bases not matched to a gene: 25. The germline V gene has CDR1 WNHNN and CDR2 SYGVQD (reference sequence). DNA of the CDR3: TGCGCCAGCAGTTCCCCGTTACGGGAGGGGGCTAGCGGGAATCTCGATGAGCAGTTCTTC. Its protein is CASSSPLREGASGNLDEQFF.

This clone appeared once. The CDR3 is CASSPGTGGASEQYF. CDR3 DNA sequence: TGTGCCAGTAGCCCAGGGACAGGGGGCGCGTCCGAGCAGTACTTC. V is TRBV19 and J is TRBJ2-7; 12 nucleotides line up with TRBD1. The CDR3 runs 15 residues. The V gene end was trimmed by 6 bases and the J gene end by 6 bases; junction bases not matched to a gene: 9. The germline V gene encodes CDR1 LNHDA and CDR2 SQIVND (reference sequence).

This clone was counted between two and nine times. This chain links TRBV27 with TRBJ2-3, with TRBD1 identical over 7 bases. This CDR3 comprises 16 residues. V shed 4 bases and J 6 bases; nucleotides not matched to a gene: 13. Germline V gives CDR1 MNHEY, CDR2 SMNVEV (reference sequence). The CDR3 nucleotides are TGTGCCAGCAGTTACCTCCGGGACAGTTTGGACGATACGCAGTATTTT. This encodes CASSYLRDSLDDTQYF.